The 16 T cell receptor beta chains listed next were all sequenced from one sample in a study of Graves' ophthalmopathy and Graves' hyperthyroidism (dated by TCRdb to 2017 to 2018). The listed sequencing device is Illumina HiSeq 2000. For repertoire sequencing, the TCR beta CDR3 regions were amplified from RNA transcripts. A first-round RT-PCR used HTBI primers with the Qiagen OneStep RT-PCR kit, followed by a second-round multiplex PCR, size selection and purification. In TCRdb, the public reads were trimmed at Q25 with fastp and aligned with MiXCR, with productive beta chains retained. CDR3 protein sequences are deduplicated, and each keeps its most common genes and DNA. Present in this sample are over 450,000 distinct CDR3 sequences, around 14% of which were seen just once. 9.8% of the sample lies in the top ten. Sequencing used blood. Receptors were obtained from a woman younger than 45 with Graves' ophthalmopathy. Donor details come from another sample of the same person, matched by shared clones.

In this sample, this clonotype turned up many times. This sequence joins TRBV2 and TRBJ2-2; D gene unclear. CDR3 length: 12 amino acids. V was cut by 1 base and J by 6 bases, with 3 bases left in between. CDR1 is SNHLY and CDR2 is FYNNEI in the germline V gene. Here the CDR3 reads CASSEVPGELFF. As DNA, the CDR3 is TGTGCCAGCAGTGAAGTGCCCGGGGAGCTGTTTTTT. Complete variable domain (other parts from reference TRBV2 and TRBJ2-2): EPEVTQTPSHQVTQMGQEVILRCVPISNHLYFYWYRQILGQKVEFLVSFYNNEISEKSEIFDDQFSVERPDGSNFTLKIRSTKLEDSAMYFCASSEVPGELFFGEGSRLTVL.

This clonotype was counted between two and nine times. This rearrangement joins TRBV5-1 to TRBJ2-7; D gene ambiguous. The germline CDR1 and CDR2 sequences are SGHRS and YFSETQ. Trimming shortened V by 0 bases and J by 0 bases, and 7 bases separated the two germline ends. This CDR3 region has 14 residues. CDR3 in DNA: TGCGCCAGCAGCTTGGTAGAGAGCTCCTACGAGCAGTACTTC. Its protein is CASSLVESSYEQYF.

There are a few counts of this clonotype. The V and J genes are TRBV11-1 and TRBJ1-1; 11 bases are a match to TRBD1. There are 17 residues in the CDR3. V shed 5 bases, J shed 0 bases, and the junction held 8 bases outside the gene matches. CDR1 and CDR2 from the germline V gene are SGHAT and FQDESV (reference sequence). In DNA form, the CDR3 reads TGTGCCAGCAGCCACGGGACAGGGGGGACGATGAACACTGAAGCTTTCTTT. It translates to CASSHGTGGTMNTEAFF.

This clonotype was counted a few times. V and J are TRBV30 and TRBJ2-7; 7 bases line up with TRBD2. This CDR3 region has 15 residues. The germline gives CDR1 GTSNPN, CDR2 SVGIG (reference sequence). The trim removed 2 bases at V and 3 bases at J, leaving 10 bases unmatched. The CDR3 is CAWSRGGIGFYEQYF. DNA of the CDR3: TGTGCCTGGAGTAGGGGAGGGATAGGGTTCTACGAGCAGTACTTC.

This clonotype has a count of ten or more. This chain joins TRBV28 and TRBJ1-3; 7 bases match TRBD1. The CDR3 spans 16 residues. Germline V gives CDR1 MDHEN, CDR2 SYDVKM. V was clipped by 5 bases and J by 0 bases; unmatched bases: 7. The CDR3 region has the DNA TGTGCCAGCAGTGTGACAGGGAACCCCTCTGGAAACACCATATATTTT. Residues: CASSVTGNPSGNTIYF.

This clonotype was recorded many times. The chain employs TRBV6-5 and TRBJ1-1; D is perhaps TRBD1 (5 bases). The CDR3 contains 16 residues. V gave up 2 bases and J gave up 0 bases, with 13 bases separating them. Per germline, CDR1 MNHEY and CDR2 SVGAGI. The CDR3 coding sequence is TGTGCCAGCAGTTACGGGCGGGGCGTCCTGAACACTGAAGCTTTCTTT. Translating it yields CASSYGRGVLNTEAFF.

In its sample, this clonotype was seen many times. CDR3 in amino acids: CASSFGTGSYEQYF. The DNA of the CDR3 is TGTGCCAGCAGCTTCGGGACGGGCAGCTACGAGCAGTACTTC. This chain connects TRBV27 to TRBJ2-7; D tentatively fits TRBD1 or TRBD2 (5 bases each). Germline V CDR1 and CDR2: MNHEY, SMNVEV (reference sequence). Trimming took 6 bases from V and 3 from J, leaving 15 bases between them. The CDR3 is 14 amino acids.

This clonotype was counted only a few times. V usage is TRBV19 and J usage is TRBJ1-5; D is possibly TRBD1 (5 bases). The CDR3 is 15 amino acids. Germline V CDR1 and CDR2: LNHDA, SQIVND (reference sequence). Trimming stripped 6 bases from V and 1 base from J, with 13 bases between. CDR3 region: CASRGGGLSNQPQHF. Here the CDR3 DNA reads TGTGCCAGTAGGGGGGGAGGGTTGAGCAATCAGCCCCAGCATTTT.

This clonotype has at least ten counts. The chain has TRBV6-1 and TRBJ1-6, with 9 bases aligning to TRBD1. J was trimmed by 8 bases and V by 7 bases; bases with no gene match: 3. The V gene's germline CDR1 is MNHNS and CDR2 SASEGT. This CDR3 contains 13 residues. CDR3 bases: TGTGCCAGCAACCGGGACAGGGATTCACCCCTCCACTTT. Its protein product is CASNRDRDSPLHF.

This clonotype has at least ten counts. V is TRBV12-3 or TRBV12-4 and J is TRBJ1-5, with TRBD1 as a possible D gene (6 bases). CDR3 length: 16 residues. Trimming took 6 bases from V and 7 from J, leaving 22 bases between them. CDR3: CASSFDPGENGQPQHF. CDR3 sequence (DNA): TGTGCCAGCAGCTTTGACCCAGGGGAAAACGGGCAGCCCCAGCATTTT.

This clonotype was recorded many times. J is TRBJ1-1 and V is TRBV7-6; D is unresolved. Between the trimmed V and J ends, which lost 5 bases and 2 bases, there was a span of 15 bases. In germline, CDR1 is SGHVS, CDR2 FNYEAQ. The CDR3 extends over 15 amino acids. CDR3: CASSLIFGLNTEAFF. CDR3 in DNA: TGTGCCAGCAGCCTCATTTTTGGCCTCAACACTGAAGCTTTCTTT.

This clonotype has at least ten counts. One end of the junction varies from germline; a read error may be responsible. The chain has TRBV7-9 and TRBJ2-7; TRBD2 is a possible D gene (5 bases). The length of the CDR3 is 13 residues. Germline V gene lookup returns CDR1 SEHNR and CDR2 FQNEAQ (reference sequence). The CDR3 loop is CASSPGGGYEQYF. CDR3 DNA sequence: TGCGCCAGCAGCCCCGGAGGAGGTTACGAGCAGTACTTC.

This clonotype was counted at least ten times. This sequence joins TRBV20-1 and TRBJ2-7; 7 bases are shared with TRBD1. Germline V gene data show CDR1 as DFQATT and CDR2 as SNEGSKA (reference sequence). This CDR3 spans 13 amino acids. The J segment lost 3 bases and the V segment lost 6 bases, leaving 8 bases of the junction unmatched. CDR3 DNA: TGCAGTGCAACGACAGGGTTGGTCTACGAGCAGTACTTC. It yields the protein CSATTGLVYEQYF.

The chain links TRBV6-5 to TRBJ1-2, with D unresolved. Germline CDR1 reads MNHEY; CDR2 reads SVGAGI. The CDR3 length is 16 residues. Deletions cut 2 bases from V and 4 bases from J, with 17 bases between. DNA for the CDR3: TGTGCCAGCAGTTACGGACCCGCCTTGGTTGGCTATGGCTACACCTTC. Translation gives CASSYGPALVGYGYTF.

With regard to this clonotype: Because it lacks the conserved phenylalanine or tryptophan at the end, this CDR3 is likely a read error. The chain is built from TRBV12-3 or TRBV12-4 and TRBJ1-5, with D perhaps TRBD1 (5 bases). This CDR3 has 17 amino acids. V was trimmed by 2 bases and J by 0 bases, leaving 14 bases between them. The CDR3 DNA follows: TGTGCCAGCAGTTTATACGCGTCTAGGGGTAGCAATCAGCCCCAGCATGTT. Translating it yields CASSLYASRGSNQPQHV.

The chain has TRBV12-3 or TRBV12-4 and TRBJ1-6; D gene uncertain. The CDR3 is 15 amino acids. The germline V and J ends were trimmed by 6 bases and 7 bases, with 16 bases remaining between them. This CDR3 is CASSKRRTANSPLHF. The CDR3 nucleotides read TGTGCCAGCAGCAAGCGGCGCACAGCAAATTCACCCCTCCACTTT.